These T cell receptor beta chains were read from a single sample in a study of vaccination and CD4 T cells after COVID-19. These receptors have no known antigen. TCRdb re-called the PCR reads with MiXCR, one entry per CDR3 protein. This repertoire shows just over 15,000 distinct CDR3 sequences, around three fifths found once; its top ten account for more than 10%. The sequenced sample consisted of CD4+ T cells from blood, cultured in vitro. The source is a human donor who had recovered from COVID-19. Both conserved end residues are part of each CDR3. The order of the fields is clone size, V gene, D gene, J gene, CDR3 DNA, CDR3 protein. D genes are given only for firm matches. Clone size, where shown, is once, few, many, or a class for clones that have expanded.

size: -; V: TRBV19; D: -; J: TRBJ1-6; DNA: TGTGCCAGTAGTCTAACAGGTGGTTCACCCCTCCACTTT; CDR3: CASSLTGGSPLHF
size: -; V: TRBV20-1; D: TRBD2; J: TRBJ2-1; DNA: TGCAGTGCTAAGGGACTAGCGGGAGGAAACTACAATGAGCAGTTCTTC; CDR3: CSAKGLAGGNYNEQFF
size: -; V: TRBV11-1; D: -; J: TRBJ2-5; DNA: TGTGCCAGCACCGGGGCGGTCCTCCAAGAGACCCAGTACTTC; CDR3: CASTGAVLQETQYF
size: -; V: TRBV7-9; D: -; J: TRBJ1-4; DNA: TGTGCCAGCAGATCCGTCACCGGGGAAAAACTGTTTTTT; CDR3: CASRSVTGEKLFF
size: -; V: TRBV27; D: TRBD1; J: TRBJ1-1; DNA: TGTGCCAGCCAATCACTCCCTACCGGGACAGGGACCACTGAAGCTTTCTTT; CDR3: CASQSLPTGTGTTEAFF
size: -; V: TRBV12-3/TRBV12-4; D: -; J: TRBJ2-7; DNA: TGTGCCAGCAGTTTATCTAGACTTAACTACGAGCAGTACTTC; CDR3: CASSLSRLNYEQYF
size: -; V: TRBV6-1; D: -; J: TRBJ1-2; DNA: TGTGCCAGCAGTGAAGGGGCCTTTAGGGGCTACACCTTC; CDR3: CASSEGAFRGYTF
size: once; V: TRBV10-3; D: TRBD1; J: TRBJ1-2; DNA: TGTGCCATCAGTGAAAGGGGGACAGAAGATGGCTACACCTTC; CDR3: CAISERGTEDGYTF
size: -; V: TRBV6-2/TRBV6-3; D: TRBD1; J: TRBJ1-1; DNA: TGTGCCAGCAGTTACGTCGACAGGGCGAACACTGAAGCTTTCTTT; CDR3: CASSYVDRANTEAFF
size: medium-sized; V: TRBV19; D: TRBD1; J: TRBJ1-2; DNA: TGTGCCAGTAGTATAGGCCAGGGGGGGAACTATGGCTACACCTTC; CDR3: CASSIGQGGNYGYTF
size: once; V: TRBV5-1; D: -; J: TRBJ1-5; DNA: TGCGCCAGCAGCTTGGACGGACAGCAAAGCAATCAGCCCCAGCATTTT; CDR3: CASSLDGQQSNQPQHF
size: -; V: TRBV5-4; D: -; J: TRBJ1-4; DNA: TGTGCCAGCAGCATATCGACGGATCCCAATGAAAAACTGTTTTTT; CDR3: CASSISTDPNEKLFF
size: -; V: TRBV27; D: -; J: TRBJ2-2; DNA: TGTGCCAGCAGTAAGACCGGGGAGCTGTTTTTT; CDR3: CASSKTGELFF
size: -; V: TRBV11-2; D: TRBD2; J: TRBJ2-2; DNA: TGTGCCAGCAGCTTAGGGCCAAGACTAGCGGAGAACACCGGGGAGCTGTTTTTT; CDR3: CASSLGPRLAENTGELFF
size: once; V: TRBV7-2; D: -; J: TRBJ2-5; DNA: TGTGCCAGCAGTGACAGCACCCAGTACTTC; CDR3: CASSDSTQYF
size: -; V: TRBV6-1; D: -; J: TRBJ1-2; DNA: TGTGCCAGCAGCCACGAATATACAGGGCCGCGGGGCTACACCTTC; CDR3: CASSHEYTGPRGYTF